Below are 17 T cell receptor beta chains sequenced from a single sample in a study of post-analysis software for immune sequencing data. Study-wide findings and caveats: Patients had higher frequencies than controls of four to six TRBV segments, including TRBV5-6, TRBV5-1 and TRBV20-1.

No antigen is known for these receptors. The TCR beta cDNA libraries contained unique molecular identifiers. TCRdb itself ran the PCR reads through MiXCR, one entry per CDR3 protein. The sample contains approximately 570,000 distinct CDR3 sequences, 44% of which appear only once. Specimen: blood. All receptors derive from a girl aged 5 to 17 with multiple sclerosis.

The chain couples TRBV5-1 to TRBJ2-3, with D tentatively TRBD2 (5 bases). The CDR3 spans 17 residues. The V end was cut by 0 bases, the J end by 1 base, with 15 bases between. Germline V gene lookup returns CDR1 SGHRS and CDR2 YFSETQ. The CDR3 loop reads CASSLVSSEGGTDTQYF. The CDR3 DNA follows: TGCGCCAGCAGCTTGGTATCGAGCGAGGGAGGCACAGATACGCAGTATTTT. Combining the CDR3 with reference TRBV5-1 and TRBJ2-3 gives the whole variable domain KAGVTQTPRYLIKTRGQQVTLSCSPISGHRSVSWYQQTPGQGLQFLFEYFSETQRNKGNFPGRFSGRQFSNSRSEMNVSTLELGDSALYLCASSLVSSEGGTDTQYFGPGTRLTVL.

J is TRBJ1-5 and V is TRBV24-1, with 10 bases aligning to TRBD1. Germline CDR1 reads KGHDR; CDR2 reads SFDVKD. The junction had 15 bases not matched to a gene; V was cut back by 8 bases and J by 0 bases. The CDR3 length is 19 residues. The CDR3 DNA follows: TGTGCCACCAACTTTAAAAGGTCGGGACAGGGGCATAGCAATCAGCCCCAGCATTTT. It codes for CATNFKRSGQGHSNQPQHF.

V usage is TRBV10-3 and J usage is TRBJ1-2; D remains ambiguous. CDR3 length: 13 residues. The germline V gene has CDR1 ENHRY and CDR2 SYGVKD. V lost 4 bases and J 6 bases, leaving 12 bases between the germline ends. This CDR3 is CAISVQTGDGYTF. The CDR3 DNA reads TGTGCCATCAGTGTACAAACCGGGGATGGCTACACCTTC.

The chain carries TRBV6-1 and TRBJ2-5; 10 bases are a match to TRBD2. The DNA end lines up better with TRBJ2-7; the J call may be wrong. The CDR3 sequence is 15 residues long. Germline CDR1 reads MNHNS; CDR2 reads SASEGT. CDR3 loop: CASSEELAGPYEQYF. The DNA of the CDR3 is TGTGCCAGCAGTGAAGAACTAGCGGGACCCTACGAGCAGTACTTC.

This clonotype occurred a few times. The chain employs TRBV6-1 and TRBJ1-2; tentative D call: TRBD1 (5 bases). This CDR3 is 13 amino acids long. V lost 6 bases, J lost 4 bases, and 12 bases lay in between. Germline-derived CDR1 and CDR2 are MNHNS and SASEGT. The CDR3 nucleotides are TGTGCCAGCAGCCAAGGGACTTCCTATGGCTACACCTTC. Its translation: CASSQGTSYGYTF.

The chain is built from TRBV4-2 and TRBJ2-5, with TRBD2 identical over 9 bases. This CDR3 has 15 amino acids. J lost 2 bases, V lost 4 bases, and 5 bases had no gene match. Germline lookup yields CDR1 LGHNA and CDR2 YNFKEQ. The CDR3 bases are TGTGCCAGCAGCCTGGCGACTAGCGGTCAAGAGACCCAGTACTTC. Protein: CASSLATSGQETQYF.

V usage is TRBV10-3 and J usage is TRBJ2-7; 10 bases agree with TRBD1. CDR1 and CDR2 (germline): ENHRY, SYGVKD. The CDR3 is made up of 13 amino acids. V lost 10 bases, J lost 6 bases, and 9 bases stayed unmatched. The CDR3 loop is CATGGTGVAEQYF. CDR3 in DNA: TGTGCCACCGGCGGGACAGGGGTGGCCGAGCAGTACTTC.

This clonotype occurred once. The V and J genes are TRBV7-9 and TRBJ2-7; D unclear. The CDR3 has 14 residues. Germline-derived CDR1 and CDR2 are SEHNR and FQNEAQ (reference sequence). Trimming took off 0 bases at V and 0 bases at J, with 6 bases between the two ends. CDR3 bases: TGTGCCAGCAGCTTAGCTCGCTACTCCTACGAGCAGTACTTC. Translated: CASSLARYSYEQYF.

The chain employs TRBV28 and TRBJ2-3, with D maybe TRBD2 (5 bases). The length of the CDR3 is 13 residues. Trimming cost V 6 bases and J 4 bases, with 11 bases left between them. CDR1 is MDHEN, CDR2 SYDVKM, per germline. The CDR3 spells CASRRVGADTQYF. The DNA of the CDR3 is TGTGCCAGCAGGAGGGTTGGGGCAGATACGCAGTATTTT.

This clonotype has just a few counts. This chain connects TRBV29-1 to TRBJ2-7; 8 bases are a match to TRBD1. This CDR3 spans 12 amino acids. V lost 4 bases, J lost 7 bases, and 6 bases stayed unmatched. From germline, CDR1 is SQVTM and CDR2 ANQGSEA. The CDR3 is CSVVLDRDEQYF. DNA of the CDR3: TGCAGCGTTGTCCTGGACAGGGATGAGCAGTACTTC.

The CDR3 DNA sequence: TGCGCCAGCAGCCCGGTGAACACCGGGGAGCTGTTTTTT. Protein product: CASSPVNTGELFF. The chain employs TRBV5-1 and TRBJ2-2; D is uncertain. The CDR3 contains 13 residues. CDR1 is SGHRS and CDR2 is YFSETQ in the germline V gene. V was trimmed by 4 bases and J by 1 base, leaving 5 bases between them.

This clonotype was seen a few times. The chain employs TRBV25-1 and TRBJ1-2; 8 nucleotides align to TRBD1. Germline CDR1 reads MGHDK; CDR2 reads SYGVNS. V shed 2 bases and J 8 bases; nucleotides not matched to a gene: 16. The CDR3 totals 17 residues. The CDR3 is CASSEPDAGGETRGYTF. The CDR3 region has the DNA TGTGCCAGCAGTGAACCGGACGCAGGGGGCGAGACGCGGGGCTACACCTTC.

This chain's CDR3 is CASTPGRHNEQFF. The CDR3 bases are TGTGCCAGCACCCCCGGGCGACACAATGAGCAGTTCTTC. This chain joins TRBV12-3 or TRBV12-4 and TRBJ2-1; unclear D gene. This CDR3 has 13 amino acids. Trimming took off 7 bases at V and 5 bases at J, with 12 bases between the two ends.

The chain joins TRBV9 to TRBJ1-1; D is ambiguous. In germline, CDR1 is SGDLS, CDR2 YYNGEE. Trimming pared 1 base from V and 1 base from J, leaving 8 bases between. The length of the CDR3 is 14 residues. Here the CDR3 reads CASSVTETNTEAFF. The CDR3 nucleotides read TGTGCCAGCAGCGTAACGGAAACGAACACTGAAGCTTTCTTT.

In regard to this clonotype: At one of its ends the junction is not consistent with the germline gene, which may arise from a read error. V usage is TRBV7-6 and J usage is TRBJ2-5, with 7 positions matching TRBD2. Germline assignment: CDR1 SGHVS and CDR2 FNYEAQ. The CDR3 sequence is 15 residues long. The CDR3 loop is CASSRGGQGRETQYF. In nucleotides, the CDR3 is TGTGCCAGCAGCCGCGGGGGTCAAGGTCGAGAGACTCAGTACTTC.

This clonotype was observed a single time. This chain links TRBV12-3 or TRBV12-4 with TRBJ2-7; 10 bases are a match to TRBD2. This CDR3 is built from 15 residues. The V segment lost 5 bases and the J segment 1 base; nucleotides outside the gene matches: 5. CDR3 sequence reads: CASSRTSGPSYEQYF. CDR3 nucleotide sequence: TGTGCCAGCAGTCGGACTAGCGGCCCATCCTACGAGCAGTACTTC.

Ten or more counts support this clonotype. The chain has TRBV7-3 and TRBJ2-3; possibly TRBD2 for D (5 bases). This CDR3 has 13 residues. The germline CDR1 and CDR2 sequences are SGHTA and FQGTGA. V was clipped by 2 bases and J by 8 bases, with 11 bases between them. CDR3 nucleotides: TGTGCCAGCAGCTTAGACTACGTCGGTACGCAGTATTTT. Protein sequence: CASSLDYVGTQYF.